The TCR beta chain under discussion was sequenced for a study of CD8 T cells in ankylosing spondylitis. Trimming removed 0 bases at V and 5 bases at J, with 14 bases between. CDR3 length: 15 amino acids. CDR1 SGHRS and CDR2 YFSETQ come from the germline V gene. Quantitative molecular-barcoded 5'-RACE generated the TCR beta libraries. TCRdb used MiXCR to reprocess the 5' RACE reads, holding one entry per CDR3 protein. This table holds 300,000 to 350,000 distinct CDR3 sequences, roughly 10% found once. Concerning this clonotype: Its antigen is unknown.

Regarding the study as a whole: A motif of 7 to 9 highly homologous TCR beta variants was seen as apparently characteristic of ankylosing spondylitis blood. Clones linked to disease were reported to show significant enrichment in matched ankylosing spondylitis synovial fluid. Some motif variants had been reported before (in reactive arthritis synovial fluid and blood).

The specimen was blood, either unsorted or a sorted T cell fraction (not recorded which). The V call is TRBV5-1, the J call TRBJ2-5; weak D call: TRBD1 (5 bases). This TCR came from a female donor with ankylosing spondylitis or in good health (not recorded which). The CDR3 protein is CASSLEGLNRETQYF. As DNA, the CDR3 is TGCGCCAGCAGCTTGGAGGGGCTGAATAGGGAGACCCAGTACTTC.